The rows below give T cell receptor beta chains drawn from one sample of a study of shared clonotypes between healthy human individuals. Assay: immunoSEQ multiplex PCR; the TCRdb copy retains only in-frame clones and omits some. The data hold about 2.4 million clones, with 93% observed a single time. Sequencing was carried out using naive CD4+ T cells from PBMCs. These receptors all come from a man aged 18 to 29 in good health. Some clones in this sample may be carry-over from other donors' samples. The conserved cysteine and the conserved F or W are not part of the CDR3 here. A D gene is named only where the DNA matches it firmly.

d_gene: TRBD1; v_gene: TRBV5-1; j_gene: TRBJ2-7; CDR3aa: ASSSQGALGEQY
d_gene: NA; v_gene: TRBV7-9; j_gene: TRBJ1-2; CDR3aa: ASSFPRANYGYT
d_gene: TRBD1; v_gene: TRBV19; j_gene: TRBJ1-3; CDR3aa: ASSPANRGGLSSGNTIY
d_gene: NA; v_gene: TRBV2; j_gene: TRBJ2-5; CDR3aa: ASRRGQETQY
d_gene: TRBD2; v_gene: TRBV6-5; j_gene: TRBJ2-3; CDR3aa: ASSWGGTTDTQY
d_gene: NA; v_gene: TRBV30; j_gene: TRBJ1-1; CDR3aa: AWGEALSTEAF
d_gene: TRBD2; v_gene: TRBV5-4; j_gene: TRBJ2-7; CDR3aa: ASSLWGGRYEQY
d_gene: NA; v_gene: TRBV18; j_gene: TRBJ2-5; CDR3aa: ASSPGVRETQY
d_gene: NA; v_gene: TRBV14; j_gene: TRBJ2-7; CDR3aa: ASSHPRGLTYEQY
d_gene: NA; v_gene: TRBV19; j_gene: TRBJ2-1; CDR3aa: ASSIIGARANEQF
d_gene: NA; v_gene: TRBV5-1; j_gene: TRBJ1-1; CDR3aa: ASSRLPGFGEAF
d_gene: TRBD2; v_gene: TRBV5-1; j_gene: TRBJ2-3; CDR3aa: ASSPVLAGAGDTQY
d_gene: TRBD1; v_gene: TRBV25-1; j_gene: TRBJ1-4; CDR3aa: ASSVRDRVQRGEKLF
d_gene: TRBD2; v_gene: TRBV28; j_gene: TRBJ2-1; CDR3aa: ASHYGGANLNEQF
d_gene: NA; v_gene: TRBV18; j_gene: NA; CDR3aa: ASSPGGVTYEQY
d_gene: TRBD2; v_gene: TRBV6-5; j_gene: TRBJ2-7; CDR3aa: ASSPPGLAGREQY
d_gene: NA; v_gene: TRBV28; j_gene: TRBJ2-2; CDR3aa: ASSLFPGANTGELF
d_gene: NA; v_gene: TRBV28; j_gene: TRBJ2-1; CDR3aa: ASGWSSYNEQF
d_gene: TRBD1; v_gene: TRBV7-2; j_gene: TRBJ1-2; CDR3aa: ASSSRGQSEYGYT
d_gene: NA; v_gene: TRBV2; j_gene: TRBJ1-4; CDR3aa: ATLATNEKLF
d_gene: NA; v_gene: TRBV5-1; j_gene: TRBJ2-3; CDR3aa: ASSLVIGTTDTQY
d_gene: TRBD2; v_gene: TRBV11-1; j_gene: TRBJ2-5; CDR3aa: ASSPRTSGSPETQY
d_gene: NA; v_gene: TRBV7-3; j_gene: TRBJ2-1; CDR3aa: ASSRGSNEQF
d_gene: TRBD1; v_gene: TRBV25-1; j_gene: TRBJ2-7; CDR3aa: ASSGTGLTYEQY
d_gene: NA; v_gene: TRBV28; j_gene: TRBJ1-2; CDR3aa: ASSNRRWEDSNYGYT
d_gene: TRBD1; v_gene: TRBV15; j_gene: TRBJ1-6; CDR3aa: ATSRDYRGMSYNSPLH
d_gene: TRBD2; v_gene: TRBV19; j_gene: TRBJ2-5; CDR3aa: ASKGLAGAPQETQY
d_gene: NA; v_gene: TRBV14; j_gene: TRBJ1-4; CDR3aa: ASSPYPGEGPEKLF
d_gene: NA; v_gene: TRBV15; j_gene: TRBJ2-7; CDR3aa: ATSPRGGNPTYEQY
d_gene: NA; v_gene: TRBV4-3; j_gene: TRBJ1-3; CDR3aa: ASSQGPGGSGNTIY
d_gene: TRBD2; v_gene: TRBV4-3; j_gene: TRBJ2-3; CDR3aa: ASTPGGIAGPTDTQY
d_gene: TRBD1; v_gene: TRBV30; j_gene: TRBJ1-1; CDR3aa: AWRPRTGHADTEAF
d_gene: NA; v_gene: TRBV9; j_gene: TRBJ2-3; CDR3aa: ASSVGRVTDTQY
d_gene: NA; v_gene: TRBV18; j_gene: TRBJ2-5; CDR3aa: ASSPSIEETQY
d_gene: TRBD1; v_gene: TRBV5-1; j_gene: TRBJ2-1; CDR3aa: ASSLGGTGFYNEQF
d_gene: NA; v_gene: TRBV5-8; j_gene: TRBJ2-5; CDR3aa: ASSYEAVQETQY
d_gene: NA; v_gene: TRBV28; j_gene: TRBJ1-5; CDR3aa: ASSSVSLRAQH
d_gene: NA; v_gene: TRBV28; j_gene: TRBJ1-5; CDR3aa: ASTLDQPQH
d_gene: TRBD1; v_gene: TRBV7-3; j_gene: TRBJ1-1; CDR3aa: ASSPEGQGNRAF
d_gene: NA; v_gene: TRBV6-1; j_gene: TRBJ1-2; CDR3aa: ASSEALGTRTYGYT
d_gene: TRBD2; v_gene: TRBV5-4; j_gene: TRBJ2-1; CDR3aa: ASSLAGGRNEQF
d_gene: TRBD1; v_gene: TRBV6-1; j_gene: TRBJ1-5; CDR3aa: ASSETGGGPQPQH
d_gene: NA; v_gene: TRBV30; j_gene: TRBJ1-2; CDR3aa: ARTSGTFYGYT
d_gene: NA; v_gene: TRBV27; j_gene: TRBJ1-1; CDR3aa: ASRQFGSRQGAF
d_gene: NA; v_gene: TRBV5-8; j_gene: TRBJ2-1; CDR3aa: ASSLGNPGDEQF
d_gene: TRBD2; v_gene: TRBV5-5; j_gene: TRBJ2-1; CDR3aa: ASSGLAGTYNEQF
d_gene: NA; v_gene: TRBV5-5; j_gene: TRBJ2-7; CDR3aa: ASSPVRAYEQY
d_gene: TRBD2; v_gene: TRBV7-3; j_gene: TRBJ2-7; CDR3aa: ASSLTSGNEQY
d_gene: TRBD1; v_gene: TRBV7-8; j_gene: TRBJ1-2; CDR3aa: ASSHPTTGGGYT
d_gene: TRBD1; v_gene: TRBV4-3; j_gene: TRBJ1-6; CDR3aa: ASSQGTRTGSNSPLH
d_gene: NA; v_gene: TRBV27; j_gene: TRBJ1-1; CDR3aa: ASKRGGAGTEAF
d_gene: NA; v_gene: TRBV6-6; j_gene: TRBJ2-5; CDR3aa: ASRDQETQY
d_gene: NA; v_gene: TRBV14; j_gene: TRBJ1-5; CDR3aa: ASSQGHPQPQH
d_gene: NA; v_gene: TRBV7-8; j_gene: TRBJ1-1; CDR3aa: ASSLAPGGAHTEAF
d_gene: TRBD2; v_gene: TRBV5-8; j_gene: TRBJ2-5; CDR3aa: ASSPGTSGSRETQY
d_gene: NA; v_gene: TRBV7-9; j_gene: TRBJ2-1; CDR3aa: ASIGSSASYNEQF
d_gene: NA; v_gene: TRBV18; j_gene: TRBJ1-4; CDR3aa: ASSQNLLGAANEKLF
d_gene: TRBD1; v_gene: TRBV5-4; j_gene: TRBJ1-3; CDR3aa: ASSLDRGSGNTIY
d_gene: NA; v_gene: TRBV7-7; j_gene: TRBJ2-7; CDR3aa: ASSLQSNSYEQY
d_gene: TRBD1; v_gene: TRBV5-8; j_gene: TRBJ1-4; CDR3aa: ASSLRDSWNEKLF